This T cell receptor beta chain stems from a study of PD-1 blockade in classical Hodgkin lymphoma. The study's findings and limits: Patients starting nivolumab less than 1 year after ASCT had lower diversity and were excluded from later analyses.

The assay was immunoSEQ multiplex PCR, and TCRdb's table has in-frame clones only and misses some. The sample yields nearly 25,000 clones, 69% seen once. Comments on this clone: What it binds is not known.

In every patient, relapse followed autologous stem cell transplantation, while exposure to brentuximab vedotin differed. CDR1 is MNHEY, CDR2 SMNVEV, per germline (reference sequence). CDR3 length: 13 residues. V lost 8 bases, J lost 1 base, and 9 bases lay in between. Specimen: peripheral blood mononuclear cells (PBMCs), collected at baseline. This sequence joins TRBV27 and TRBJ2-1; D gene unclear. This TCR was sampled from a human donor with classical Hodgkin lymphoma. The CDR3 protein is CASGEQSYNEQFF. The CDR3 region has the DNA TGTGCCAGCGGGGAACAGTCCTACAATGAGCAGTTCTTC.